Below, one T cell receptor beta chain is given with its context. The antigen remains undetermined. The sample belongs to a study of cytomegalovirus exposure and HLA in healthy donors. The study's findings and limits: The study put 150 or so TCR beta chains on its list as cytomegalovirus-associated.

Germline V CDR1 and CDR2: MDHEN, SYDVKM. Trimming at V came to 8 bases and at J to 10 bases, leaving 9 bases not matched to a gene. CDR3 size: 13 residues. The protocol was immunoSEQ multiplex PCR, while the TCRdb copy is restricted to in-frame clones and leaves out a portion. The table records about 84,000 clones, roughly 88% of them present only once. The sequenced sample was PBMCs. The chain links TRBV28 to TRBJ2-1; 9 positions agree with TRBD1. The sequence derives from a man aged 30 to 39 in good health and CMV-seronegative. The CDR3 sequence is CASRDRVWGEQFF. The DNA of the CDR3 is TGTGCCAGCCGGGACAGGGTTTGGGGCGAGCAGTTCTTC.